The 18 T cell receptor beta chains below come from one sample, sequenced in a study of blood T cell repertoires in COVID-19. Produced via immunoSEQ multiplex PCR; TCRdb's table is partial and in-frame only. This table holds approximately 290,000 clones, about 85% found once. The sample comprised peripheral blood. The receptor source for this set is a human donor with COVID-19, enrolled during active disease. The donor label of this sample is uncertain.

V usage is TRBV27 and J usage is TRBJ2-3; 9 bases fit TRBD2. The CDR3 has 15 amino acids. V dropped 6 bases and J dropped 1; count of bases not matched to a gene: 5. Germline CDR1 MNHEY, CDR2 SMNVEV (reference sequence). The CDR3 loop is CASRLAGAGTDTQYF. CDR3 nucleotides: TGTGCCAGCAGATTAGCGGGAGCGGGCACAGATACGCAGTATTTT.

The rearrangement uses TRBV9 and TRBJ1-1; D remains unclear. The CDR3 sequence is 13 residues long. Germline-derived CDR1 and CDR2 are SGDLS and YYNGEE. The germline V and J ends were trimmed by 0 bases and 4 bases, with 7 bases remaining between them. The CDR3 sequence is CASSVAPSTEAFF. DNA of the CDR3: TGTGCCAGCAGCGTAGCCCCCTCCACTGAAGCTTTCTTT.

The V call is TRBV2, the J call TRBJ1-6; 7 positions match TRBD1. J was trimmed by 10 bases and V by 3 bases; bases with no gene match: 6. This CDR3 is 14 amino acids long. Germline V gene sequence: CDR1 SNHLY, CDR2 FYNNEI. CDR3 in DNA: TGTGCCAGCAGTGAGTTGGCAGGGGGATCACCCCTCCACTTT. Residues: CASSELAGGSPLHF.

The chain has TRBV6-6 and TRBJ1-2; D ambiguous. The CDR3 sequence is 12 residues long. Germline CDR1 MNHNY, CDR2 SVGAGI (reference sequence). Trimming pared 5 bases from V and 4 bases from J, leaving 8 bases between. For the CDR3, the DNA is TGTGCCAGCAGTCCCTCAGGCTATGGCTACACCTTC. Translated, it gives CASSPSGYGYTF.

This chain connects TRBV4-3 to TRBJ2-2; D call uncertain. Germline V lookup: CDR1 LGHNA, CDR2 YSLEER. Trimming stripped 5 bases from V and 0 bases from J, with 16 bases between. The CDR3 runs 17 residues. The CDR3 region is CASSLLRGASNTGELFF. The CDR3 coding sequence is TGCGCCAGCAGCTTGCTAAGAGGAGCTTCGAACACCGGGGAGCTGTTTTTT.

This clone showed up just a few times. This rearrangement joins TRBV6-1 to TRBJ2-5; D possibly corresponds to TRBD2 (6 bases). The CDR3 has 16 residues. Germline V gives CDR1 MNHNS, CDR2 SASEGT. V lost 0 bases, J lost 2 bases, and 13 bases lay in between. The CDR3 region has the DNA TGTGCCAGCAGTGAAGCGCTTGGGGGGAGGCAAGAGACCCAGTACTTC. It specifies CASSEALGGRQETQYF.

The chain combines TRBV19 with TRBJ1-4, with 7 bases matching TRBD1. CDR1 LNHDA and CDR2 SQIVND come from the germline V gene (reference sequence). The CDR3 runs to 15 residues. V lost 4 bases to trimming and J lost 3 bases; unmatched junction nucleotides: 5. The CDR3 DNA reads TGTGCCAGTAGTAATCGCAGGGGGGCTAATGAAAAACTGTTTTTT. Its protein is CASSNRRGANEKLFF.

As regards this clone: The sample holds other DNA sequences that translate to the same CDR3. The CDR3 protein is CSVAGTGVYNEQFF. For the CDR3, the DNA is TGCAGCGTAGCCGGGACAGGGGTCTACAATGAGCAGTTCTTC. V gene TRBV29-1 combines with J gene TRBJ2-1; 10 bases agree with TRBD1. V lost 6 bases to trimming and J lost 3 bases; unmatched junction nucleotides: 5. The CDR3 extends over 14 amino acids. In germline, CDR1 is SQVTM, CDR2 ANQGSEA.

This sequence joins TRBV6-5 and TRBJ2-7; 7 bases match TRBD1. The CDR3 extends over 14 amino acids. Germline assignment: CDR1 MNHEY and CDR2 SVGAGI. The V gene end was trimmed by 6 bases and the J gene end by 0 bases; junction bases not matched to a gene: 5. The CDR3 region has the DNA TGTGCCAGCAGCCGGGACAGCAGCTCCTACGAGCAGTACTTC. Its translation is CASSRDSSSYEQYF.

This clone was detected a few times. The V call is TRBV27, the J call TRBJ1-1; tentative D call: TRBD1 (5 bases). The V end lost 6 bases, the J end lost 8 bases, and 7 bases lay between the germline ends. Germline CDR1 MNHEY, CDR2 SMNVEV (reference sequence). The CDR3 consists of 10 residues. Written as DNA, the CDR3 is TGTGCCAGCAGGAGGACAGAAGCTTTCTTT. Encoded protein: CASRRTEAFF.

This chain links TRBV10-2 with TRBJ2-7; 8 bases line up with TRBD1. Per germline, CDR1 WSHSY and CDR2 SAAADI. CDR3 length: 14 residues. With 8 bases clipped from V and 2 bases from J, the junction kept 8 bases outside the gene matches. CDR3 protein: CASRSGQGTYEQYF. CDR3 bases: TGCGCCAGCCGCTCCGGACAGGGAACCTACGAGCAGTACTTC.

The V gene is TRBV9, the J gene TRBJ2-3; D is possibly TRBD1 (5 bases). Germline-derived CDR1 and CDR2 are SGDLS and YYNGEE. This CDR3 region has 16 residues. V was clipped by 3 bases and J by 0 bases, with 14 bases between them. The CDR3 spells CASSGQTELSTDTQYF. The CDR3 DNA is TGTGCCAGCAGCGGCCAGACAGAGCTTAGCACAGATACGCAGTATTTT.

The CDR3 DNA is TGTGCCAGCAGTGGGGAGAGCAATCAGCCCCAGCATTTT. The encoded protein is CASSGESNQPQHF. This chain joins TRBV6-4 and TRBJ1-5; no reliable D call. The CDR3 runs to 13 residues. V lost 4 bases and J lost 1, with 5 bases in between. The germline CDR1 and CDR2 sequences are MRHNA and SNTAGT.

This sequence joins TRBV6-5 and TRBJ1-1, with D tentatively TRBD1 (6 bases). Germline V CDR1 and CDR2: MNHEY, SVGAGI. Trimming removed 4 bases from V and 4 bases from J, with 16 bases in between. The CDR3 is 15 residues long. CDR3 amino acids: CASSLGVLQGTEAFF. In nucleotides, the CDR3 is TGTGCCAGCAGTTTGGGGGTTTTACAGGGCACTGAAGCTTTCTTT.

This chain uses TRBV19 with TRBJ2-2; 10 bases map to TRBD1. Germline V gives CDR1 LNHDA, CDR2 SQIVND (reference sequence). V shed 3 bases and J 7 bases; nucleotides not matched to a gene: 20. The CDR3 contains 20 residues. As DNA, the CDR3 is TGTGCCAGTAGTATTTTACCCTATATTCCGTGGGACAGGGGTATCGGGGAGCTGTTTTTT. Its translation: CASSILPYIPWDRGIGELFF.

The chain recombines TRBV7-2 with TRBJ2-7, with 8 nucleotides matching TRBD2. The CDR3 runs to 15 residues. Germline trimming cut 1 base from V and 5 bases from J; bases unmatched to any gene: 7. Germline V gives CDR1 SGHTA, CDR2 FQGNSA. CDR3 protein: CASSLGVAGRNEQYF. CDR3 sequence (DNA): TGTGCCAGCAGCTTAGGGGTAGCGGGAAGAAACGAGCAGTACTTC. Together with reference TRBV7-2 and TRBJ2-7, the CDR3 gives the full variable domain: GAGVSQSPSNKVTEKGKDVELRCDPISGHTALYWYRQSLGQGLEFLIYFQGNSAPDKSGLPSDRFSAERTGGSVSTLTIQRTQQEDSAVYLCASSLGVAGRNEQYFGPGTRLTVT.

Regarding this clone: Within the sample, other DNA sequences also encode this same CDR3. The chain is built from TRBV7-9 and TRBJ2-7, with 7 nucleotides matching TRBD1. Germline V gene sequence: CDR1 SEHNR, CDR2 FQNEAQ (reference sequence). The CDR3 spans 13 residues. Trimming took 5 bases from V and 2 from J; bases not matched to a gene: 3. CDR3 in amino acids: CASSRQGPYEQYF. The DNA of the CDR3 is TGTGCCAGCAGCCGACAGGGACCCTACGAGCAGTACTTC.

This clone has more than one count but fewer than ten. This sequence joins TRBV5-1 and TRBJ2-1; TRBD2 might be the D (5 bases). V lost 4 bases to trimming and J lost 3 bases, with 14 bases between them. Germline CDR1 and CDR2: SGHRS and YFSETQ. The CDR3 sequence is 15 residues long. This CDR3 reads CASSRTRTYYNEQFF. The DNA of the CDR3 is TGCGCCAGCAGCCGCACTAGGACCTACTACAATGAGCAGTTCTTC.